This TCR beta chain comes out of a study of blood T cell repertoires in COVID-19. Repertoires were generated with immunoSEQ multiplex PCR, while TCRdb's copy carries only in-frame clones and drops some. The top ten hold roughly 10% of the sample, which has 200,000 to 250,000 clones, nearly 90% seen once. The CDR3 contains 16 residues. After removal of 0 bases from V and 2 bases from J, the junction contained 4 bases not matched to a gene. The germline gives CDR1 LGHNA, CDR2 YNFKEQ. The rearrangement links TRBV4-2 to TRBJ1-3; 7 nucleotides match TRBD1. This receptor was taken from a man under 40 who had recovered from COVID-19. The sequenced sample was PBMCs or T cells enriched from blood (not recorded which). CDR3 DNA sequence: TGTGCCAGCAGCCAAGATGAAACAGGGGCTGGAAACACCATATATTTT. Translated, it gives CASSQDETGAGNTIYF.